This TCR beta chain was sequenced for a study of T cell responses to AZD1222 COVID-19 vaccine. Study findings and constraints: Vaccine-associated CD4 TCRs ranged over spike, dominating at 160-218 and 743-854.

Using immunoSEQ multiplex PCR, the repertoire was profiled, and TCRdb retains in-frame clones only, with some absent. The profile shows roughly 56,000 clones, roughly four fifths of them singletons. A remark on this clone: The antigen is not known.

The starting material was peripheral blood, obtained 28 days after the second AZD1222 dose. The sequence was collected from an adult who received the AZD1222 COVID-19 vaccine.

The CDR3 region is CASSMGLAGVSREQYF. CDR3 DNA: TGTGCCAGCAGCATGGGACTAGCGGGAGTTTCCCGCGAGCAGTACTTC. The rearrangement joins TRBV14 to TRBJ2-7; the match to TRBD2 covers 14 bases. The CDR3 runs to 16 residues. CDR1 is SGHDN, CDR2 FVKESK, per germline. V was clipped by 5 bases and J by 6 bases; unmatched bases: 9.